What follows are 14 T cell receptor beta chains derived from one specimen sequenced in a study of CD8 T cells in ankylosing spondylitis. General observations from the study: There was a TCR beta motif, made of fewer than 10 highly homologous variants, that appeared characteristic of ankylosing spondylitis blood.

For these TCRs, the target antigens are not known. Via MiXCR, TCRdb re-called the 5' RACE reads, giving one row per CDR3 protein. Of tens of thousands of distinct CDR3 sequences in the sample, about 8.1% were seen once. Source material: blood, either unsorted or a sorted T cell fraction (not recorded which). The receptor set was obtained from a male donor with ankylosing spondylitis.

The sample holds many counts of this clonotype. The gene calls are TRBV20-1 and TRBJ2-2; D perhaps matches TRBD1 (5 bases). Germline-derived CDR1 and CDR2 are DFQATT and SNEGSKA (reference sequence). V lost 4 bases, J lost 0 bases, and 9 bases lay in between. This CDR3 is built from 14 residues. The CDR3 protein is CSAIDSTNTGELFF. The CDR3 DNA follows: TGCAGTGCTATCGACAGTACGAACACCGGGGAGCTGTTTTTT.

The chain recombines TRBV12-3 or TRBV12-4 with TRBJ2-7; 7 bases match TRBD2. The CDR3 is made up of 14 amino acids. Losses at the gene ends were 6 bases for V and 2 bases for J; bases not matched to a gene: 7. CDR3 amino acids: CASRPERGAYEQYF. CDR3 nucleotide sequence: TGTGCCAGCAGACCCGAGCGGGGTGCCTACGAGCAGTACTTC.

This clonotype was found many times. The rearrangement uses TRBV20-1 and TRBJ2-1; D unresolved. The V and J ends lost 0 bases and 1 base respectively, with 10 bases between them. Germline-derived CDR1 and CDR2 are DFQATT and SNEGSKA (reference sequence). This CDR3 is built from 15 residues. CDR3 DNA sequence: TGCAGTGCTAGAGATGAACCGGTGTCCTACAATGAGCAGTTCTTC. As protein: CSARDEPVSYNEQFF.

This rearrangement joins TRBV2 to TRBJ2-7, with 11 bases aligning to TRBD2. The CDR3 is 15 amino acids. The germline V gene has CDR1 SNHLY and CDR2 FYNNEI. The ends lost 7 bases at V and 1 base at J; junction bases unmatched: 6. CDR3 in DNA: TGTGCCAGCAAACCTCTAGCGGGAGGTTCCTACGAGCAGTACTTC. Amino acids: CASKPLAGGSYEQYF.

This clonotype was observed at least ten times. J is TRBJ2-7 and V is TRBV7-8; D is possibly TRBD1 (6 bases). With 5 bases removed from V and 1 base from J, the gap between germline ends came to 24 bases. Looked up from germline, CDR1 is SGHVS and CDR2 is FQNEAQ. This CDR3 is built from 18 residues. CDR3 sequence reads: CASSPYPQLRDTSYEQYV. The CDR3 nucleotides are TGTGCCAGCAGCCCTTACCCCCAGCTCCGGGACACTTCCTACGAGCAGTACGTC.

The DNA of the CDR3 is TGTGCCAGCAGCTTCGGACTAGCGAATTGGAATGAGCAGTTCTTC. Its protein is CASSFGLANWNEQFF. V gene TRBV5-6 combines with J gene TRBJ2-1, with TRBD2 matching 9 bases. The CDR3 extends over 15 amino acids. The V gene end was trimmed by 2 bases and the J gene end by 7 bases; junction bases not matched to a gene: 7. Germline CDR1 and CDR2: SGHDT and YYEEEE.

This clonotype was observed many times. The V and J genes are TRBV7-9 and TRBJ2-2, with D hard to call. CDR3 length: 12 amino acids. Germline V gene lookup returns CDR1 SEHNR and CDR2 FQNEAQ (reference sequence). V lost 5 bases and J 3 bases, leaving 4 bases between the germline ends. CDR3 loop: CASSPDTGELFF. CDR3 in DNA: TGTGCCAGCAGCCCTGACACCGGGGAGCTGTTTTTT.

This clonotype came up many times. The CDR3 protein is CASSLFIESTYEQYF. The CDR3 coding sequence is TGTGCCAGCAGTTTATTTATCGAGAGTACCTACGAGCAGTACTTC. The chain joins TRBV27 to TRBJ2-7, with D uncertain. The CDR3 totals 15 residues. Germline assignment: CDR1 MNHEY and CDR2 SMNVEV (reference sequence). Trimming removed 1 base at V and 2 bases at J, with 12 bases between.

The table lists this clonotype with a few counts. The V gene is TRBV7-2, the J gene TRBJ2-7; maybe TRBD2 (6 bases). V gave up 5 bases and J gave up 2 bases, with 13 bases separating them. From germline, CDR1 is SGHTA and CDR2 FQGNSA. The CDR3 spans 14 residues. The CDR3 protein is CASSPTGLPYEQYF. The CDR3, as DNA: TGTGCCAGCAGCCCCACGGGACTGCCCTACGAGCAGTACTTC.

This clonotype was seen ten or more times. V is TRBV6-1 and J is TRBJ2-5; 7 nucleotides align to TRBD2. Germline V lookup: CDR1 MNHNS, CDR2 SASEGT. With 5 bases clipped from V and 5 bases from J, the junction kept 11 bases outside the gene matches. This CDR3 region has 15 residues. Here the CDR3 reads CASSPPGDGGETQYF. The CDR3 DNA follows: TGTGCCAGCAGTCCCCCGGGGGACGGGGGGGAGACCCAGTACTTC.

This clonotype was seen repeatedly, ten times or more. CDR3 sequence: CASSDSRSSYNEQFF. CDR3 nucleotide sequence: TGTGCCAGCAGTGACTCAAGGAGCTCCTACAATGAGCAGTTCTTC. The chain recombines TRBV6-4 with TRBJ2-1; D unresolved. The CDR3 contains 15 residues. The V and J ends lost 0 bases and 0 bases respectively, with 6 bases between them. Germline CDR1 MRHNA, CDR2 SNTAGT.

This rearrangement joins TRBV12-3 or TRBV12-4 to TRBJ2-6; D uncertain. The CDR3 sequence is 19 residues long. Trimming cost V 0 bases and J 0 bases, with 15 bases left between them. The CDR3 DNA is TGTGCCAGCAGTTTAGCGGGGTACTACAGCCACTCTGGGGCCAACGTCCTGACTTTC. It translates to CASSLAGYYSHSGANVLTF.

The CDR3 loop is CAWSMSGGSGELFF. As DNA, the CDR3 is TGTGCCTGGAGTATGTCAGGGGGTTCCGGGGAGCTGTTTTTT. This rearrangement joins TRBV30 to TRBJ2-2, with 7 bases aligning to TRBD1. The CDR3 sequence is 14 residues long. CDR1 is GTSNPN, CDR2 SVGIG, per germline (reference sequence). V dropped 2 bases and J dropped 6; count of bases not matched to a gene: 6.

This clonotype was recorded a few times. The chain couples TRBV20-1 to TRBJ1-4; no clear D gene. The CDR3 runs to 14 residues. Germline V CDR1 and CDR2: DFQATT, SNEGSKA (reference sequence). The V end lost 0 bases, the J end lost 3 bases, and 8 bases lay between the germline ends. The CDR3 DNA reads TGCAGTGCTAGAGACCAGATTCCTAATGAAAAACTGTTTTTT. It specifies CSARDQIPNEKLFF.